This entry is about one T cell receptor (beta chain). The sample is drawn from a study of blood T cell repertoires in COVID-19. Generated by immunoSEQ multiplex PCR, the TCRdb table keeps only in-frame clones and is missing some. The sample has roughly 250,000 clones; around 81% are singletons. The CDR3 sequence is 15 residues long. The V gene's germline CDR1 is LGHNA and CDR2 YNFKEQ. Trimming at V came to 2 bases and at J to 9 bases, leaving 6 bases not matched to a gene. The sample was peripheral blood. The chain uses TRBV4-2 and TRBJ2-1; TRBD2 aligns across 11 bases. The TCR originated in a person between 65 and 79 years old with COVID-19, enrolled during active disease. CDR3 bases: TGTGCCAGCAGCCAAATAGGACTAGCGGGCAGTGAGCAGTTCTTC. Translating it yields CASSQIGLAGSEQFF.